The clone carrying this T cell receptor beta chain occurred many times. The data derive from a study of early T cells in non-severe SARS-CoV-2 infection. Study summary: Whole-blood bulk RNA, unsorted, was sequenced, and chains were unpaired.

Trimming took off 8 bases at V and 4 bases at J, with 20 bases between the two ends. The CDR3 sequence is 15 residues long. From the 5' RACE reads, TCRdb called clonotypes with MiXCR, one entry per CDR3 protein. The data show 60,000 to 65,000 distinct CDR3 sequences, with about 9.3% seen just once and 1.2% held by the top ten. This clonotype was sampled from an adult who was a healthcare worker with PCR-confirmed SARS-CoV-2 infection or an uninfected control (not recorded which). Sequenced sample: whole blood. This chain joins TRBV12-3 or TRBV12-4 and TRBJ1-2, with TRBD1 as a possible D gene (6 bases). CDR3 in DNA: TGTGCCAGCGCTAAGGGGGAGGCCCTCGGCTATGGCTACACCTTC. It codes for CASAKGEALGYGYTF.